These 28 T cell receptor beta chains came from one sample sequenced in a study of blood T cell repertoires in COVID-19. Using immunoSEQ multiplex PCR, the repertoire was profiled, and TCRdb retains in-frame clones only, with some absent. The table has around 200,000 clones, around 80% seen once. The sequenced sample was peripheral blood. The receptors shown here come from a woman aged 80 or over with active or convalescent COVID-19.

The chain has TRBV5-1 and TRBJ1-3; possibly TRBD1 for D (6 bases). V lost 4 bases, J lost 1 base, and 12 bases lay in between. The length of the CDR3 is 15 residues. In germline, CDR1 is SGHRS, CDR2 YFSETQ. The CDR3 nucleotides are TGCGCCAGCAGCCAGGAGGGGGGGTCTGGAAACACCATATATTTT. Encoded protein: CASSQEGGSGNTIYF.

The chain combines TRBV6-5 with TRBJ1-1; TRBD1 agrees at 8 bases. Germline V gene sequence: CDR1 MNHEY, CDR2 SVGAGI. This CDR3 spans 13 amino acids. Trimming cost V 6 bases and J 4 bases; bases outside gene matches: 4. The CDR3 DNA reads as TGTGCCAGCAGGTTAGACAGGGGCACTGAAGCTTTCTTT. Its translation: CASRLDRGTEAFF.

V and J are TRBV18 and TRBJ2-5; TRBD1 might be the D (5 bases). This CDR3 region has 13 residues. Trimming cost V 3 bases and J 7 bases, with 12 bases left between them. The germline CDR1 and CDR2 sequences are KGHSH and LQKENI. Here the CDR3 DNA reads TGTGCCAGCTCACCGGGGCAGCCGGGGACCCAGTACTTC. Translating gives CASSPGQPGTQYF.

This rearrangement joins TRBV7-2 to TRBJ2-7, with D perhaps matching TRBD1 (7 bases). The germline CDR1 and CDR2 sequences are SGHTA and FQGNSA. V was cut by 1 base and J by 1 base, with 11 bases left in between. This CDR3 is 15 amino acids long. As DNA, the CDR3 is TGTGCCAGCAGCTTAGGCGCAGGGGGGTCCTACGAGCAGTACTTC. Residues: CASSLGAGGSYEQYF.

This clone was seen a few times. The genes are TRBV5-6 and TRBJ1-5, with TRBD1 identical over 9 bases. This CDR3 spans 18 amino acids. V gave up 2 bases and J gave up 2 bases; unmatched junction bases: 11. Looked up from germline, CDR1 is SGHDT and CDR2 is YYEEEE. The CDR3 coding sequence is TGTGCCAGCAGCTTCGGACAGGGGCGCACGGCGGGCAATCAGCCCCAGCATTTT. It encodes CASSFGQGRTAGNQPQHF.

The chain has TRBV5-4 and TRBJ2-1; 8 bases fit TRBD1. The CDR3 is 14 residues long. The germline V gene encodes CDR1 SGHNT and CDR2 YYREEE (reference sequence). Trimming cost V 4 bases and J 8 bases; bases outside gene matches: 8. Written as DNA, the CDR3 is TGTGCCAGCAGCGGCCGGGACAGGACCGATGAGCAGTTCTTC. It specifies CASSGRDRTDEQFF.

In this sample, this clone turned up a few times. The genes are TRBV18 and TRBJ2-3; 11 nucleotides line up with TRBD1. The CDR3 sequence is 15 residues long. Germline V gene sequence: CDR1 KGHSH, CDR2 LQKENI. The junction had 6 bases not matched to a gene; V was cut back by 6 bases and J by 4 bases. CDR3 DNA sequence: TGTGCCAGCTCGGAAGGGACAGGGGGAGCAGATACGCAGTATTTT. Its translation: CASSEGTGGADTQYF.

The DNA of the CDR3 is TGTGCCAGCAGTTACGAGGGACAGGGTGTTTCACCCCTCCACTTT. Translated, it gives CASSYEGQGVSPLHF. The chain uses TRBV6-6 and TRBJ1-6; 9 bases line up with TRBD1. The germline V gene has CDR1 MNHNY and CDR2 SVGAGI (reference sequence). With V trimmed by 2 bases and J by 9 bases, 5 bases remained unmatched. The CDR3 contains 15 residues.

The rearrangement links TRBV5-1 to TRBJ2-7, with TRBD1 matching 7 bases. V was pared by 5 bases and J by 2 bases, with 4 bases of the junction left unmatched. From germline, CDR1 is SGHRS and CDR2 YFSETQ. The length of the CDR3 is 13 residues. The CDR3: CASRWDRTYEQYF. The DNA of the CDR3 is TGCGCCAGCAGATGGGACAGAACCTACGAGCAGTACTTC. Full variable domain (remainder filled in from reference TRBV5-1 and TRBJ2-7): KAGVTQTPRYLIKTRGQQVTLSCSPISGHRSVSWYQQTPGQGLQFLFEYFSETQRNKGNFPGRFSGRQFSNSRSEMNVSTLELGDSALYLCASRWDRTYEQYFGPGTRLTVT.

The chain uses TRBV11-2 and TRBJ2-1; 8 bases align to TRBD1. The CDR3 has 14 amino acids. Per the germline V gene, CDR1 is SGHAT and CDR2 is FQNNGV. V shed 2 bases, J shed 9 bases, and the junction held 6 bases outside the gene matches. CDR3 DNA sequence: TGTGCCAGCAGCTTATCAACAGGGGGTAGTGAGCAGTTCTTC. This gives the protein CASSLSTGGSEQFF. The full variable domain, with the rest looked up from reference TRBV11-2 and TRBJ2-1, is EAGVAQSPRYKIIEKRQSVAFWCNPISGHATLYWYQQILGQGPKLLIQFQNNGVVDDSQLPKDRFSAERLKGVDSTLKIQPAKLEDSAVYLCASSLSTGGSEQFFGPGTRLTVL.

This chain uses TRBV7-2 with TRBJ2-3; 12 bases are a match to TRBD2. Per germline, CDR1 SGHTA and CDR2 FQGNSA. The CDR3 loop spans 15 amino acids. V lost 8 bases and J lost 6; bases outside the gene matches: 9. The CDR3: CASASGGARSDTQYF. DNA of the CDR3: TGTGCCAGCGCTAGCGGGGGGGCAAGATCCGATACGCAGTATTTT.

This chain joins TRBV18 and TRBJ1-3; no clear D. Germline V gene sequence: CDR1 KGHSH, CDR2 LQKENI. V was shortened by 3 bases and J by 1 base, with 19 bases between the two germline ends. This CDR3 is built from 18 residues. As DNA, the CDR3 is TGTGCCAGCTCACCCCGGGGAGGCAGGTACCCGTCTGGAAACACCATATATTTT. It translates to CASSPRGGRYPSGNTIYF.

The chain couples TRBV15 to TRBJ1-1; D is possibly TRBD1 (5 bases). V was cut by 0 bases and J by 3 bases, with 11 bases left in between. This CDR3 spans 15 amino acids. Germline assignment: CDR1 LNHNV and CDR2 YYDKDF (reference sequence). The chain's CDR3 is CATSRDLGGDTEAFF. Written as DNA, the CDR3 is TGTGCCACCAGCAGAGATCTGGGGGGGGACACTGAAGCTTTCTTT.

The J gene is TRBJ1-1, the V gene TRBV6-5; D gene uncertain. The germline CDR1 and CDR2 sequences are MNHEY and SVGAGI. V lost 0 bases and J 4 bases, leaving 6 bases between the germline ends. This CDR3 has 13 amino acids. The CDR3: CASSYSRSTEAFF. The CDR3 region has the DNA TGTGCCAGCAGTTACTCTCGGTCCACTGAAGCTTTCTTT.

This chain links TRBV6-2 or TRBV6-3 with TRBJ2-5; a weak D match, TRBD2 (5 bases). CDR3 size: 14 residues. Trimming left V 5 bases short and J 2 bases short, with 12 bases between. Germline loops: CDR1 MNHEY, CDR2 SVGEGT. In nucleotides, the CDR3 is TGTGCCAGCAGTCCAAGCGGTCTACAAGAGACCCAGTACTTC. As protein: CASSPSGLQETQYF.

J is TRBJ2-1 and V is TRBV24-1; 10 bases are a match to TRBD2. The CDR3 has 21 residues. Germline V gene sequence: CDR1 KGHDR, CDR2 SFDVKD. V gave up 0 bases and J gave up 4 bases; unmatched junction bases: 17. For the CDR3, the DNA is TGTGCCACCAGTGATTTGCGGAACCCCCAACTAGCGGGAATAGGGTACAATGAGCAGTTCTTC. Protein: CATSDLRNPQLAGIGYNEQFF.

This clone has only one observation. This chain links TRBV10-3 with TRBJ2-3; no clear D. The CDR3 runs to 11 residues. V was clipped by 8 bases and J by 1 base, with 4 bases between them. CDR1 and CDR2 (germline): ENHRY, SYGVKD. CDR3 protein: CAIGGTDTQYF. CDR3 nucleotides: TGTGCCATCGGAGGCACAGATACGCAGTATTTT.

CDR3 nucleotide sequence: TGTGCCAGCAGCTTAGTGGGTAGCGGGGGGGCCACGTACGAGCAGTACTTC. Translation gives CASSLVGSGGATYEQYF. The chain combines TRBV7-2 with TRBJ2-7; 11 nucleotides align to TRBD2. This CDR3 has 17 amino acids. The germline CDR1 and CDR2 sequences are SGHTA and FQGNSA. After removal of 1 base from V and 4 bases from J, the junction contained 9 bases not matched to a gene. The variable domain in full, with the rest retrieved from reference TRBV7-2 and TRBJ2-7, is GAGVSQSPSNKVTEKGKDVELRCDPISGHTALYWYRQSLGQGLEFLIYFQGNSAPDKSGLPSDRFSAERTGGSVSTLTIQRTQQEDSAVYLCASSLVGSGGATYEQYFGPGTRLTVT.

V gene TRBV7-9 combines with J gene TRBJ2-5, with 11 bases aligning to TRBD2. The V gene's germline CDR1 is SEHNR and CDR2 FQNEAQ (reference sequence). J lost 5 bases, V lost 7 bases, and 9 bases had no gene match. The CDR3 runs to 15 residues. The CDR3 loop is CASINSGGAEETQYF. As DNA, the CDR3 is TGTGCCAGCATCAATAGCGGGGGGGCCGAGGAGACCCAGTACTTC.

The chain carries TRBV5-1 and TRBJ2-3; TRBD2 is a possible D gene (6 bases). Germline loops: CDR1 SGHRS, CDR2 YFSETQ. V was shortened by 4 bases and J by 6 bases, with 18 bases between the two germline ends. This CDR3 is built from 15 residues. The CDR3: CASSQEGTRADTQYF. The CDR3 DNA sequence: TGCGCCAGCAGCCAGGAGGGCACCCGGGCGGATACGCAGTATTTT.

The V call is TRBV3-1 (or the pseudogene TRBV3-2), the J call TRBJ2-7; possible D gene TRBD1, 6 bases. V was trimmed by 0 bases and J by 13 bases, leaving 10 bases between them. The germline V gene encodes CDR1 LGHDT and CDR2 YNNKEL (reference sequence). This CDR3 region has 11 residues. The CDR3 spells CASSQEEGVYF. Written as DNA, the CDR3 is TGTGCCAGCAGCCAAGAAGAGGGGGTATACTTC.

The chain is built from TRBV14 and TRBJ2-1; possibly TRBD2 for D (5 bases). V lost 0 bases and J 9 bases, leaving 9 bases between the germline ends. Germline V lookup: CDR1 SGHDN, CDR2 FVKESK. This CDR3 spans 13 amino acids. CDR3 protein: CASSQDRTSEQFF. As DNA, the CDR3 is TGTGCCAGCAGCCAAGATCGGACTTCTGAGCAGTTCTTC.

This clone has a single count. V gene TRBV11-2 combines with J gene TRBJ2-1, with a possible D match to TRBD1 (7 bases). The CDR3 extends over 16 amino acids. Looked up from germline, CDR1 is SGHAT and CDR2 is FQNNGV. Trimming cost V 5 bases and J 7 bases, with 21 bases left between them. CDR3 sequence (DNA): TGTGCCAGCAGCCAAGGGGGCGGGATCAATACGAATGAGCAGTTCTTC. This gives the protein CASSQGGGINTNEQFF.

CDR3 loop: CASSQGVAGNQPQHF. The CDR3 DNA sequence: TGTGCCAGCAGCCAAGGGGTGGCGGGCAATCAGCCCCAGCATTTT. The chain recombines TRBV4-2 with TRBJ1-5; D gene uncertain. The CDR3 extends over 15 amino acids. V lost 1 base and J lost 2, with 9 bases in between. Germline CDR1 and CDR2: LGHNA and YNFKEQ.

This clone was observed once. This CDR3 is CASSQSPERQNENYEQYF. CDR3 bases: TGCGCCAGCAGTCAATCACCAGAAAGACAGAATGAAAATTACGAGCAGTACTTC. The chain recombines TRBV23-1 with TRBJ2-7, with D perhaps matching TRBD1 (5 bases). TRBV23-1 is an ORF for which the function is uncertain. The CDR3 has 18 amino acids. V was clipped by 0 bases and J by 4 bases, with 22 bases between them.

The chain couples TRBV27 to TRBJ2-1, with a tentative D call TRBD2 (6 bases). The CDR3 covers 15 residues. The V end was cut by 0 bases, the J end by 10 bases, with 16 bases between. Per germline, CDR1 MNHEY and CDR2 SMNVEV (reference sequence). As DNA, the CDR3 is TGTGCCAGCAGTTTATCGCTCTTCGGGGGAGACGAGCAGTTCTTC. This codes for CASSLSLFGGDEQFF.

This clone has just one count. V is TRBV19 and J is TRBJ1-1, with a possible D match to TRBD1 (5 bases). V gave up 6 bases and J gave up 0 bases, with 17 bases separating them. CDR3 size: 16 residues. Germline V gene sequence: CDR1 LNHDA, CDR2 SQIVND (reference sequence). CDR3 in amino acids: CASSDALRAMNTEAFF. The CDR3 nucleotides read TGTGCCAGTAGCGACGCCCTCAGGGCTATGAACACTGAAGCTTTCTTT.

This clone was found a few times. This chain links TRBV3-1 (or the pseudogene TRBV3-2) with TRBJ1-1; tentatively, D is TRBD1 (6 bases). The CDR3 spans 14 residues. Per the germline V gene, CDR1 is LGHDT and CDR2 is YNNKEL (reference sequence). Trimming stripped 6 bases from V and 0 bases from J, with 11 bases between. The DNA of the CDR3 is TGTGCCAGCAGACACAGGGAATTGAACACTGAAGCTTTCTTT. This encodes CASRHRELNTEAFF.